The T cell receptor (beta chain) described here comes from a study of blood T cell repertoires in COVID-19. As for the study in general: PBMCs, B-cell-depleted T cells, or T cells were the source of the cDNA or gDNA that made up the material.

Recruits, aged about 18 to 95 years, lived in 24 US areas. Recovered Cohort 3 donors showed two negative PCRs, clearance, or symptom resolution. Libraries were prepared by immunoSEQ multiplex PCR; TCRdb keeps only in-frame clonotypes and omits some of them. The sample carries over 120,000 clones, about nine tenths recorded once. The germline V gene encodes CDR1 MNHEY and CDR2 SMNVEV (reference sequence). The CDR3 length is 15 residues. J was trimmed by 6 bases and V by 2 bases; bases with no gene match: 4. The chain uses TRBV27 and TRBJ1-5, with 10 bases lining up with TRBD1. The TCR originated in a man aged 50 to 59 who had recovered from COVID-19. Material for sequencing was PBMCs or T cells enriched from blood (not recorded which). The CDR3 DNA reads TGTGCCAGCAGTTTAGTGGGGACAGGGGCTCAGCCCCAGCATTTT. Translated, it gives CASSLVGTGAQPQHF.